The clone carrying this T cell receptor beta chain was recorded at least ten times. From the 5' RACE reads, TCRdb called clonotypes with MiXCR, one entry per CDR3 protein. Of roughly 100,000 distinct CDR3 sequences listed, around 3.3% are singletons. This sample is drawn from a study of neurological immune-mediated disorders. Unsorted libraries were generated from 2 million PBMCs. These cells had been stored in RNAlater at -80 C. V lost 6 bases and J 0 bases, leaving 12 bases between the germline ends. Looked up from germline, CDR1 is MNHEY and CDR2 is SVGAGI. The CDR3 is 16 amino acids. The chain combines TRBV6-5 with TRBJ2-6; D may be TRBD1 or TRBD2 (5 bases each). The TCR sequence derives from a woman under 30 with multiple sclerosis. Sequencing input: PBMCs. The CDR3 coding sequence is TGTGCCAGCAGCCCCGGGACCCCCTCTGGGGCCAACGTCCTGACTTTC. Its translation: CASSPGTPSGANVLTF.